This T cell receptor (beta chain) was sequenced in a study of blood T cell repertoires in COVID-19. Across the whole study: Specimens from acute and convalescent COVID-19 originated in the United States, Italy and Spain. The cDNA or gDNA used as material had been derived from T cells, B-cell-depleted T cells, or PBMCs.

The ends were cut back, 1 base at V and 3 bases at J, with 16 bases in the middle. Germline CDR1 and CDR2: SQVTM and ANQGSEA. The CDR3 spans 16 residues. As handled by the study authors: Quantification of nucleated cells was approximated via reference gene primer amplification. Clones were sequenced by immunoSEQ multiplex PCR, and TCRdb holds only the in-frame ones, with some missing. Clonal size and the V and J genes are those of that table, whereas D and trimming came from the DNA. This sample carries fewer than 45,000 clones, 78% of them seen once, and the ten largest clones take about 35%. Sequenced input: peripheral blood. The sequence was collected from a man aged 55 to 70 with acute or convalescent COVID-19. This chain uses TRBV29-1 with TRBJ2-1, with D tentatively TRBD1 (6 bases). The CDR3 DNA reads TGCAGCGTTGAAGGAGGACAGTCACGAAGCTACAATGAGCAGTTCTTC. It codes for CSVEGGQSRSYNEQFF.